A selection of T cell receptor beta chains follows, all from one sample in a study of T cell repertoires in cytomegalovirus infection. These receptors' antigens are unknown. TCRdb called the reads again in MiXCR, with one record for every CDR3 protein. The sample has about 770,000 distinct CDR3 sequences; 25% to 30% are singletons. The sample was cultured CD8+ T cells from PBMCs, taken from culture after CMV antigen stimulation. The origin of the receptors is a human donor in good health (CMV status not recorded). Some clones in this sample may be carry-over from other donors' samples. Each CDR3 is given with its conserved first and last residue. The D gene is left open where the match is weak. Rows may omit the clone size; those that give it use once, few, many or a size class.

TRBD1	TRBV7-6	NA	TRBJ1-5	CASSLTGGPGKGPQHF	TGTGCCAGCAGCTTAACAGGGGGCCCGGGGAAAGGGCCCCAGCATTTT
TRBD2	TRBV6-5	NA	TRBJ2-1	CVSSLPTSGAYNEQFF	TGTGTCAGCAGCCTGCCTACTAGCGGGGCTTACAATGAGCAGTTCTTC
NA	TRBV6-5	NA	TRBJ2-1	CASSYQPSNEQFF	TGTGCCAGCAGTTACCAACCGTCCAATGAGCAGTTCTTC
NA	TRBV7-2	NA	TRBJ2-3	CASSLGGGIPDTQYF	TGTGCCAGCAGCCTGGGGGGGGGCATACCAGATACGCAGTATTTT
NA	TRBV5-6	few	TRBJ2-2	CASSLDQLHNTGELFF	TGTGCCAGCAGCTTGGATCAACTACATAACACCGGGGAGCTGTTTTTT
NA	TRBV10-3	NA	TRBJ1-5	CAIGGQYSNQPQHF	TGTGCCATCGGTGGACAGTATAGCAATCAGCCCCAGCATTTT
NA	TRBV11-2	NA	TRBJ2-5	CASSHGGQGRTQYF	TGTGCCAGCAGCCATGGAGGGCAGGGTAGGACCCAGTACTTC
NA	TRBV29-1	NA	TRBJ2-1	CSVEKISRGAYEQFF	TGCAGCGTTGAAAAGATCAGCCGGGGGGCCTATGAGCAGTTCTTC
TRBD1	TRBV20-1	few	TRBJ1-1	CSARDQDRGLITEAFF	TGCAGTGCTAGAGATCAGGACAGGGGGCTCATCACTGAAGCTTTCTTT
NA	TRBV6-1	NA	TRBJ1-1	CASTPGSYKTEAFF	TGTGCCAGCACCCCCGGGAGTTACAAGACTGAAGCTTTCTTT
NA	TRBV19	NA	TRBJ1-4	CASRVQGRNEKLFF	TGTGCCAGTAGGGTCCAGGGAAGGAACGAAAAACTGTTTTTT
NA	TRBV10-3	NA	TRBJ2-2	CAISERADYPTGELFF	TGTGCCATCAGTGAGAGGGCAGACTATCCCACCGGGGAGCTGTTTTTT
TRBD2	TRBV7-6	many	TRBJ2-5	CASSLGGGNQETQYF	TGTGCTAGCAGCTTAGGCGGGGGAAACCAAGAGACCCAGTACTTC
TRBD1	TRBV6-2/TRBV6-3	NA	TRBJ2-7	CASKGGKLLDEQYF	TGTGCCAGCAAAGGGGGCAAACTCCTGGACGAGCAGTACTTC
NA	TRBV28	NA	TRBJ2-1	CASRAGVSSYNEQFF	TGTGCCAGCAGAGCCGGGGTTAGCTCCTACAATGAGCAGTTCTTC
NA	TRBV27	NA	TRBJ1-5	CASSPPGWGQPQHF	TGTGCCAGCAGTCCCCCCGGGTGGGGTCAGCCCCAGCATTTT
NA	TRBV7-6	NA	TRBJ2-1	CASSLSNPYNEQFF	TGTGCCAGCAGCTTATCAAACCCTTACAATGAGCAGTTCTTC
NA	TRBV7-3	NA	TRBJ2-3	CASTFLEGDTQYF	TGTGCCAGCACCTTCCTCGAGGGAGATACGCAGTATTTT
NA	TRBV5-5	NA	TRBJ2-2	CASSLEGIGELFF	TGTGCCAGCAGCTTGGAGGGAATCGGGGAGCTGTTTTTT
NA	TRBV7-6	NA	TRBJ1-4	CASSPRLGTNEKLFF	TGTGCTAGCAGCCCCCGACTGGGAACTAATGAAAAACTGTTTTTT
TRBD2	TRBV9	NA	TRBJ2-5	CASSVGLAGASETQYF	TGTGCCAGCAGCGTAGGACTAGCGGGGGCCTCAGAGACCCAGTACTTC
NA	TRBV12-3/TRBV12-4	few	TRBJ2-7	CASRVAKRVSEQYF	TGTGCCAGCAGGGTAGCCAAAAGGGTCTCCGAGCAGTACTTC
NA	TRBV28	few	TRBJ1-6	CATHPPVSYNSPLHF	TGTGCCACCCACCCCCCGGTCTCCTATAATTCACCCCTCCACTTT
NA	TRBV6-2/TRBV6-3	NA	TRBJ1-4	CASSYPPGAGNEKLFF	TGTGCCAGCAGTTACCCCCCCGGGGCGGGTAATGAAAAACTGTTTTTT
NA	TRBV7-8	few	TRBJ1-1	CASSLLGGRGTEAFF	TGTGCCAGCAGCCTACTCGGGGGGAGAGGCACTGAAGCTTTCTTT
NA	TRBV5-6	NA	TRBJ2-5	CASSLGTSMGETQYF	TGTGCCAGCAGCTTGGGGACATCTATGGGAGAGACCCAGTACTTC
NA	TRBV24-1	NA	TRBJ1-5	CATSDCRGAGNQPQHF	TGTGCCACCAGTGATTGCAGGGGAGCGGGCAATCAGCCCCAGCATTTT
TRBD2	TRBV28	NA	TRBJ2-5	CASSPSLERGAKETQYF	TGTGCCAGCAGCCCCTCCTTAGAGCGGGGGGCCAAAGAGACCCAGTACTTC
TRBD1	TRBV6-6	few	TRBJ2-3	CASSYTVGTGEEADTQYF	TGTGCCAGCAGTTATACAGTGGGGACAGGGGAAGAGGCAGATACGCAGTATTTT
NA	TRBV7-4	NA	TRBJ1-2	CASSPLDKDTF	TGTGCCAGCAGCCCGCTGGACAAAGACACCTTC
NA	TRBV2	NA	TRBJ2-2	CASKGQGEFYTGELFF	TGTGCCAGCAAGGGACAAGGGGAGTTTTACACCGGGGAGCTGTTTTTT
NA	TRBV10-3	NA	TRBJ2-5	CAISEVLGETQYF	TGTGCCATCAGTGAGGTCCTCGGGGAGACCCAGTACTTC
TRBD1	TRBV6-4	NA	TRBJ2-3	CASSSGQGLLGDTQYF	TGTGCCAGCAGTTCGGGACAGGGCCTCTTGGGGGATACGCAGTATTTT
TRBD2	TRBV7-2	many	TRBJ2-7	CASKSGGSYEQYF	TGTGCCAGCAAATCGGGGGGCTCCTACGAGCAGTACTTC
TRBD1	TRBV10-3	NA	TRBJ1-1	CAISETGGDTEAFF	TGTGCCATCAGTGAAACAGGGGGGGACACTGAAGCTTTCTTT
NA	TRBV5-6	once	TRBJ1-3	CASSPDRRSSGNTIYF	TGTGCCAGCAGCCCTGATCGGAGGAGCTCTGGAAACACCATATATTTT
TRBD2	TRBV10-3	few	TRBJ2-1	CAIRTSGSSSYNEQFF	TGTGCCATCAGGACTAGCGGGTCGAGCTCCTACAATGAGCAGTTCTTC
TRBD1	TRBV4-1	NA	TRBJ1-5	CASSQVIQGFNQPQHF	TGCGCCAGCAGCCAAGTGATACAGGGGTTCAATCAGCCCCAGCATTTT
TRBD1	TRBV6-2/TRBV6-3	few	TRBJ1-5	CASRPRTGGNQPQHF	TGTGCCAGCAGGCCACGGACAGGGGGGAACCAGCCCCAGCATTTT
TRBD2	TRBV12-5	few	TRBJ2-5	CASGLGLAGVETQYF	TGTGCTAGTGGTTTGGGGCTAGCGGGGGTAGAGACCCAGTACTTC
TRBD1	TRBV15	many	TRBJ2-2	CATSRDYDRENTGELFF	TGTGCCACCAGCAGAGATTACGACAGGGAGAACACCGGGGAGCTGTTTTTT
TRBD1	TRBV4-1	NA	TRBJ2-3	CASSPLQTDRGINTDTQYF	TGTGCCAGCAGCCCCTTGCAGACGGACAGGGGGATCAACACAGATACGCAGTATTTT